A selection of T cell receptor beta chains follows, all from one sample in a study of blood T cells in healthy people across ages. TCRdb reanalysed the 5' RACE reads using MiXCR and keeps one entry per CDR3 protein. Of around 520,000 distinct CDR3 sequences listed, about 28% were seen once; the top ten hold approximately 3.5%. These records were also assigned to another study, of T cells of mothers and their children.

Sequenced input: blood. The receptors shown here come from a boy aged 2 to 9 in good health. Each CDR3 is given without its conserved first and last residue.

CDR3 protein: ASSLVGSTDTQY; J gene: TRBJ2-3; V gene: TRBV5-1
CDR3 protein: ASSLLVEEEQF; J gene: TRBJ2-1; V gene: TRBV6-2/TRBV6-3
CDR3 protein: ASSLDSDGNEKLF; J gene: TRBJ1-4; V gene: TRBV5-1
CDR3 protein: ASRDRRNQPQH; J gene: TRBJ1-5; V gene: TRBV6-2/TRBV6-3
CDR3 protein: ASSLGAGLEEKLF; J gene: TRBJ1-4; V gene: TRBV27
CDR3 protein: ASSPLFQETQY; J gene: TRBJ2-5; V gene: TRBV7-9
CDR3 protein: ASSPRGLTNEKLF; J gene: TRBJ1-4; V gene: TRBV11-2
CDR3 protein: ASSQDRGSSEETQY; J gene: TRBJ2-5; V gene: TRBV4-2
CDR3 protein: ASSEATRRAEQF; J gene: TRBJ2-1; V gene: TRBV6-1
CDR3 protein: ASTTGSNQPQH; J gene: TRBJ1-5; V gene: TRBV19
CDR3 protein: ASHLLQGGKTKNIQY; J gene: TRBJ2-4; V gene: TRBV25-1
CDR3 protein: ASSLIGRAGNEQF; J gene: TRBJ2-1; V gene: TRBV11-2
CDR3 protein: ASSLKWGLAGNEQF; J gene: TRBJ2-1; V gene: TRBV27
CDR3 protein: ASSYGQGLAGEQF; J gene: TRBJ2-1; V gene: TRBV6-5
CDR3 protein: ASSQVVGVNEQF; J gene: TRBJ2-1; V gene: TRBV3-1
CDR3 protein: AIQSGSKDNEQF; J gene: NA; V gene: TRBV10-3
CDR3 protein: ASSLLRGWGRGGQSEQF; J gene: TRBJ2-1; V gene: TRBV12-3/TRBV12-4
CDR3 protein: ASSDRRSSYNEQF; J gene: TRBJ2-1; V gene: TRBV6-1
CDR3 protein: ASSEVFAYQETQY; J gene: TRBJ2-5; V gene: TRBV2
CDR3 protein: ASSFPATQQETQY; J gene: TRBJ2-5; V gene: TRBV7-8
CDR3 protein: ASSLEAGYNEKLF; J gene: TRBJ1-4; V gene: TRBV7-8
CDR3 protein: ASSPRSGRIGETQY; J gene: TRBJ2-5; V gene: TRBV7-2
CDR3 protein: SVASGTGYEAF; J gene: TRBJ1-1; V gene: TRBV29-1
CDR3 protein: SVEEGRANTEAF; J gene: TRBJ1-1; V gene: TRBV29-1
CDR3 protein: ASSLKVELF; J gene: TRBJ2-2; V gene: TRBV5-1
CDR3 protein: SARDATALDYSNQPQH; J gene: TRBJ1-5; V gene: TRBV20-1
CDR3 protein: ASSYSVRSNEQF; J gene: NA; V gene: TRBV6-2/TRBV6-3
CDR3 protein: ASSQDVGHQETQY; J gene: TRBJ2-5; V gene: TRBV14
CDR3 protein: ASSSGTGAGQPQH; J gene: TRBJ1-5; V gene: TRBV5-1
CDR3 protein: ASSLGPGGANVLT; J gene: TRBJ2-6; V gene: TRBV12-3/TRBV12-4
CDR3 protein: ASSQDRGSSREQY; J gene: TRBJ2-5; V gene: TRBV4-3
CDR3 protein: ASSFRPGANVLT; J gene: TRBJ2-6; V gene: TRBV27
CDR3 protein: ASSFGDRGYEQY; J gene: NA; V gene: TRBV7-9
CDR3 protein: SAREPAADGYT; J gene: TRBJ1-2; V gene: TRBV20-1
CDR3 protein: ASSLRNRGIYGYT; J gene: TRBJ1-2; V gene: TRBV7-9
CDR3 protein: ASSMDTWDSIGYGYT; J gene: TRBJ1-2; V gene: TRBV11-2
CDR3 protein: ASSQGNPEDEQY; J gene: TRBJ2-7; V gene: TRBV4-3